The 26 T cell receptor beta chains below were found in one sample sequenced in a study of radiation and T cells in renal cell carcinoma. The method was immunoSEQ multiplex PCR; TCRdb's version includes in-frame clones alone and lacks a portion of them. There are about 78,000 clones in the sample; roughly 87% occur only once, and 5% to 7.5% lies in the top ten. Specified time point: blood 4 weeks post-SBRT, at nephrectomy. Regarding treatment: 15 Gy SBRT to primary tumor, nephrectomy 4 weeks later. Sequencing was performed on blood, taken from a patient whose treatment included radiotherapy and nephrectomy. Receptors originate from a woman in her seventies with renal cell carcinoma.

V is TRBV14 and J is TRBJ2-2; unclear D gene. The CDR3 contains 14 residues. Trimming removed 1 base from V and 4 bases from J, with 7 bases in between. Per the germline V gene, CDR1 is SGHDN and CDR2 is FVKESK. CDR3 in amino acids: CASSQGAITGELFF. The CDR3 DNA reads as TGTGCCAGCAGCCAAGGGGCAATCACCGGGGAGCTGTTTTTT.

The chain carries TRBV5-4 and TRBJ2-3; D assignment may be TRBD1 or TRBD2 (6 bases each). The CDR3 contains 15 residues. Looked up from germline, CDR1 is SGHNT and CDR2 is YYREEE (reference sequence). Trimming pared 1 base from V and 4 bases from J, leaving 13 bases between. The CDR3 region is CASSLSRGVADTQYF. Written as DNA, the CDR3 is TGTGCCAGCAGCTTGAGTAGGGGGGTCGCAGATACGCAGTATTTT.

The sample holds one count of this clone. This sequence joins TRBV7-3 and TRBJ2-7; 12 bases are a match to TRBD2. From germline, CDR1 is SGHTA and CDR2 FQGTGA. This CDR3 region has 15 residues. V shed 0 bases and J 3 bases; nucleotides not matched to a gene: 0. In nucleotides, the CDR3 is TGTGCCAGCAGCTTAACGACTAGCGGGGGCTACGAGCAGTACTTC. Its protein is CASSLTTSGGYEQYF.

V gene TRBV5-4 combines with J gene TRBJ1-2, with D perhaps matching TRBD1 (6 bases). V lost 2 bases and J 4 bases, leaving 9 bases between the germline ends. CDR1 and CDR2 (germline): SGHNT, YYREEE (reference sequence). CDR3 length equals 13 residues. CDR3: CASSFRTVYGYTF. DNA of the CDR3: TGTGCCAGCAGCTTCCGGACAGTCTATGGCTACACCTTC.

The CDR3 DNA reads TGTGCCAGCAGCGGAGGGACAACAGGGGAGTGGGATAATGAAAAACTGTTTTTT. Protein product: CASSGGTTGEWDNEKLFF. The chain uses TRBV2 and TRBJ1-4; the match to TRBD1 covers 7 bases. The length of the CDR3 is 18 residues. With V trimmed by 6 bases and J by 4 bases, 17 bases remained unmatched. Germline assignment: CDR1 SNHLY and CDR2 FYNNEI.

This chain links TRBV4-1 with TRBJ1-2, with a weak D call TRBD1 (5 bases). The CDR3 length is 14 residues. Germline CDR1 is MGHRA and CDR2 is YSYEKL. Trimming removed 1 base from V and 5 bases from J, with 11 bases in between. The CDR3 loop is CASSQVGQGYGYTF. The DNA for the CDR3 is TGCGCCAGCAGCCAAGTGGGTCAGGGATATGGCTACACCTTC.

The chain is built from TRBV11-3 and TRBJ2-5; D tentatively fits TRBD1 or TRBD2 (5 bases each). Trimming stripped 1 base from V and 3 bases from J, with 12 bases between. The CDR3 is 15 residues long. The germline V gene encodes CDR1 SGHNT and CDR2 YENEEA. The CDR3: CASSLGGARKETQYF. The CDR3 DNA sequence: TGTGCCAGCAGCTTAGGAGGGGCCCGAAAAGAGACCCAGTACTTC.

The genes are TRBV7-6 and TRBJ2-1; 10 bases match TRBD1. The trim removed 1 base at V and 6 bases at J, leaving 3 bases unmatched. The V gene's germline CDR1 is SGHVS and CDR2 FNYEAQ. The CDR3 runs to 15 residues. CDR3 sequence (DNA): TGTGCCAGCAGCTTAGGGACAGGGGGAACCAATGAGCAGTTCTTC. It specifies CASSLGTGGTNEQFF. Drawing the rest from reference TRBV7-6 and TRBJ2-1, the complete variable domain is GAGVSQSPRYKVTKRGQDVALRCDPISGHVSLYWYRQALGQGPEFLTYFNYEAQQDKSGLPNDRFSAERPEGSISTLTIQRTEQRDSAMYRCASSLGTGGTNEQFFGPGTRLTVL.

The chain recombines TRBV28 with TRBJ1-3; TRBD1 agrees at 7 bases. Germline V gene lookup returns CDR1 MDHEN and CDR2 SYDVKM. This CDR3 region has 13 residues. V gave up 5 bases and J gave up 7 bases; unmatched junction bases: 5. The CDR3 DNA sequence: TGTGCCAGCAGTCCTGACAGGGTGAACACCATATATTTT. As protein: CASSPDRVNTIYF.

V is TRBV7-9 and J is TRBJ1-4; 10 nucleotides match TRBD1. The J segment lost 10 bases and the V segment lost 5 bases, leaving 7 bases of the junction unmatched. The CDR3 contains 14 residues. Germline assignment: CDR1 SEHNR and CDR2 FQNEAQ (reference sequence). The CDR3 spells CASSAGTGEGKLFF. The CDR3 nucleotides are TGTGCCAGCAGCGCCGGGACAGGGGAGGGAAAACTGTTTTTT.

The chain carries TRBV6-1 and TRBJ1-5; D gene ambiguous. V dropped 3 bases and J dropped 5 bases, with 8 bases sitting between them. CDR1 is MNHNS, CDR2 SASEGT, per germline. CDR3 length: 13 amino acids. CDR3 sequence (DNA): TGTGCCAGCAGTGAGGCACCTCATCAGCCCCAGCATTTT. Its translation: CASSEAPHQPQHF.

The rearrangement links TRBV15 to TRBJ2-5; D is perhaps TRBD2 (5 bases). The CDR3 is 15 amino acids. The germline V and J ends were trimmed by 0 bases and 1 base, with 9 bases remaining between them. The germline V gene encodes CDR1 LNHNV and CDR2 YYDKDF (reference sequence). CDR3 coding DNA: TGTGCCACCAGCAGAGATATAAGCGGCCAAGAGACCCAGTACTTC. Residues: CATSRDISGQETQYF. The variable domain in full, completed from reference TRBV15 and TRBJ2-5, reads DAMVIQNPRYQVTQFGKPVTLSCSQTLNHNVMYWYQQKSSQAPKLLFHYYDKDFNNEADTPDNFQSRRPNTSFCFLDIRSPGLGDTAMYLCATSRDISGQETQYFGPGTRLLVL.

The J gene is TRBJ1-1, the V gene TRBV6-5, with 8 bases lining up with TRBD1. There are 14 residues in the CDR3. V shed 4 bases and J 3 bases; nucleotides not matched to a gene: 4. Germline values: CDR1 MNHEY, CDR2 SVGAGI. CDR3 coding DNA: TGTGCCAGCAGTTTCACGACAGGGGACACTGAAGCTTTCTTT. Its translation: CASSFTTGDTEAFF.

The CDR3 loop reads CASRLGQAYNSPLHF. The CDR3 nucleotides are TGTGCCAGCCGCCTCGGACAGGCCTATAATTCACCCCTCCACTTT. V usage is TRBV2 and J usage is TRBJ1-6, with 7 bases matching TRBD1. Losses at the gene ends were 8 bases for V and 2 bases for J; bases not matched to a gene: 6. The CDR3 is 15 residues long. The germline gives CDR1 SNHLY, CDR2 FYNNEI.

The rearrangement joins TRBV27 to TRBJ1-5; D gene uncertain. There are 15 residues in the CDR3. Trimming left V 0 bases short and J 3 bases short, with 9 bases between. CDR1 MNHEY and CDR2 SMNVEV come from the germline V gene (reference sequence). The CDR3 region has the DNA TGTGCCAGCAGTTTATCAAACGGTCTCAATCAGCCCCAGCATTTT. Translation gives CASSLSNGLNQPQHF.

The chain has TRBV4-1 and TRBJ2-7; TRBD2 is a possible D gene (6 bases). This CDR3 has 17 amino acids. The V end was cut by 4 bases, the J end by 1 base, with 20 bases between. Germline CDR1 is MGHRA and CDR2 is YSYEKL. The DNA for the CDR3 is TGCGCCAGCAGCCCTCGGGGCACTGGGGGAGGATCCTACGAGCAGTACTTC. Encoded protein: CASSPRGTGGGSYEQYF.

This clone was seen only once. J is TRBJ2-5 and V is TRBV27, with TRBD1 identical over 10 bases. The junction had 7 bases not matched to a gene; V was cut back by 5 bases and J by 4 bases. Germline values: CDR1 MNHEY, CDR2 SMNVEV (reference sequence). This CDR3 contains 15 residues. The CDR3 region has the DNA TGTGCCAGCAGTCGGGACAGGGGCAGCAGAGAGACCCAGTACTTC. Translated, it gives CASSRDRGSRETQYF.

The J gene is TRBJ1-1, the V gene TRBV11-3, with D uncertain. CDR3 length: 12 amino acids. Trimming removed 9 bases at V and 1 base at J, with 9 bases between. Germline CDR1 is SGHNT and CDR2 is YENEEA. The DNA of the CDR3 is TGTGCCAGTCTCGGACGGAACACTGAAGCTTTCTTT. Protein: CASLGRNTEAFF.

The chain links TRBV6-1 to TRBJ2-7, with 9 bases that match TRBD1. Per germline, CDR1 MNHNS and CDR2 SASEGT. The CDR3 covers 12 residues. CDR3 loop: CTLGTGTYEQYF. In DNA, the CDR3 is TGTACCCTAGGGACAGGGACCTACGAGCAGTACTTC.

The gene calls are TRBV5-1 and TRBJ1-2, with 7 bases lining up with TRBD1. V was clipped by 4 bases and J by 4 bases; unmatched bases: 7. The germline V gene has CDR1 SGHRS and CDR2 YFSETQ. The CDR3 totals 14 residues. This CDR3 reads CASSSSTGPYGYTF. CDR3 coding DNA: TGCGCCAGCAGCAGCTCGACAGGGCCCTATGGCTACACCTTC.

The V and J genes are TRBV5-5 and TRBJ2-7; D may match TRBD1 or TRBD2 (5 bases each). V gave up 2 bases and J gave up 0 bases, with 12 bases separating them. The CDR3 is made up of 15 amino acids. From germline, CDR1 is SGHKS and CDR2 YYEKEE (reference sequence). In DNA, the CDR3 is TGTGCCAGCAGCTTTTTATCAGGGAGCTCCTACGAGCAGTACTTC. Translating it yields CASSFLSGSSYEQYF. Full variable domain (missing parts from reference TRBV5-5 and TRBJ2-7): DAGVTQSPTHLIKTRGQQVTLRCSPISGHKSVSWYQQVLGQGPQFIFQYYEKEERGRGNFPDRFSARQFPNYSSELNVNALLLGDSALYLCASSFLSGSSYEQYFGPGTRLTVT.

The table lists this clone with a count of one. This sequence joins TRBV4-2 and TRBJ1-1; a possible D gene is TRBD1 (5 bases). The CDR3 covers 15 residues. V lost 1 base and J lost 3, with 12 bases in between. CDR1 and CDR2 (germline): LGHNA, YNFKEQ. The CDR3 reads CASSQVGRADTEAFF. The CDR3, as DNA: TGTGCCAGCAGCCAAGTAGGCAGGGCGGACACTGAAGCTTTCTTT.

This clone was seen once. The CDR3 region has the DNA TGTGCCAGTAGTCTTGGGCCAGATACGCAGTATTTT. It translates to CASSLGPDTQYF. V usage is TRBV19 and J usage is TRBJ2-3; no clear D. The CDR3 length is 12 residues. CDR1 LNHDA and CDR2 SQIVND come from the germline V gene (reference sequence). V lost 5 bases and J lost 4, with 7 bases in between.

This sequence joins TRBV7-9 and TRBJ1-3; D gene unclear. This CDR3 spans 16 amino acids. From germline, CDR1 is SEHNR and CDR2 FQNEAQ (reference sequence). Trimming took off 0 bases at V and 0 bases at J, with 9 bases between the two ends. The CDR3 DNA is TGTGCCAGCAGCTTAGCCTTCGGGAGCTCTGGAAACACCATATATTTT. It is translated as CASSLAFGSSGNTIYF.

The V gene is TRBV7-9, the J gene TRBJ1-6, with 9 bases fitting TRBD1. V gave up 1 base and J gave up 8 bases; unmatched junction bases: 3. Germline CDR1 SEHNR, CDR2 FQNEAQ (reference sequence). The CDR3 is 15 amino acids. DNA for the CDR3: TGTGCCAGCAGCTTAGAGACAGGGGGGGATTCACCCCTCCACTTT. This gives the protein CASSLETGGDSPLHF.

V is TRBV15 and J is TRBJ1-1; D perhaps matches TRBD1 (6 bases). Deletions cut 0 bases from V and 4 bases from J, with 12 bases between. CDR3 length: 15 residues. Germline V lookup: CDR1 LNHNV, CDR2 YYDKDF (reference sequence). The chain's CDR3 is CATSRDRGEGTEAFF. The CDR3 DNA sequence: TGTGCCACCAGCAGAGATAGGGGGGAGGGCACTGAAGCTTTCTTT.